This T cell receptor (beta chain) was obtained from a study of cytomegalovirus exposure and HLA in healthy donors. Study summary: Early released data comprised 75 million to 100 million unique TCRs from HLA-typed donors. Study-wide findings and caveats: For most TCR beta V segments, an earlier analysis put the productive rate at about 90% or about 30% of the time.

The PCR employed 60 Vbeta primers together with 13 Jbeta primers. Profiling relied on immunoSEQ multiplex PCR, and the TCRdb table lists in-frame clones only, not all of them. The data show some 97,000 clones, around three quarters seen once. For this clone: Its specificity is not known.

In germline, CDR1 is MNHEY, CDR2 SVGAGI. V was pared by 5 bases and J by 0 bases, with 7 bases between. The CDR3 has 13 residues. This clonotype originated in a female donor in good health and CMV-seropositive. The chain carries TRBV6-5 and TRBJ1-1; D perhaps matches TRBD1 (5 bases). The sequenced material came from PBMCs. The CDR3 coding sequence is TGTGCCAGCAGTACAGGAATGAACACTGAAGCTTTCTTT. Its protein is CASSTGMNTEAFF.